The count of the clone carrying this TCR beta chain is one. Antigen: not known. The data belong to a study of T cells in localized non-small cell lung cancer. Data came from immunoSEQ multiplex PCR; TCRdb stores just in-frame clones and leaves some out. There are tens of thousands of clones in the sample; 87% occur only once, and 10% to 15% lies in the top ten. The CDR3 length is 13 residues. Germline V gene lookup returns CDR1 LNHDA and CDR2 SQIVND (reference sequence). V was trimmed by 4 bases and J by 1 base, leaving 4 bases between them. Study-wide points: Clonality peaked in uninvolved adjacent lung rather than tumor. Elevated circulating T cell density in blood was associated with longer overall survival. A median approximately 53 of the top 100 tumor clones appeared in adjacent lung.

This TCR derives from a man aged 40-75 years with stage II squamous cell lung carcinoma. V usage is TRBV19 and J usage is TRBJ1-4; no clear D. Sequenced material: PBMCs, taken before any cancer treatment. The CDR3 DNA reads as TGTGCCAGTAGTAGCAGAACTAATGAAAAACTGTTTTTT. Protein product: CASSSRTNEKLFF.